This T cell receptor (beta chain) was sequenced for a study of Ad26.COV2.S vaccination and SARS-CoV-2 variants. The data were produced by immunoSEQ multiplex PCR, yet TCRdb's version contains in-frame clones alone and is incomplete. Among some 350,000 clones listed, 90% were seen once. The treatment was: 15 to 20 received Ad26.COV2.S at low or high dose, single or two shots; 5 received placebo; per-sample allocation not given. Samples were taken on day 63 after the first vaccine or placebo injection. In Boston, the donor was an adult between 18-55 years of age. Participants' vaccine, an Ad26 vector, delivered Wuhan-strain SARS-CoV-2 spike. The study, taken as a whole, reports: Vaccinated individuals (as opposed to placebo recipients) had higher spike-specific TCR breadth. Breadth, reportedly substantial, characterized the spike-specific CD8+ and CD4+ T cell responses after vaccination.

Concerning this clone itself: Antigen: not known.

The CDR3 has 14 residues. Trimming took 5 bases from V and 3 from J, leaving 11 bases between them. Germline CDR1 is SGHVS and CDR2 is FQNEAQ. Sequenced here: peripheral blood, sampled in a trial of Ad26.COV2.S vaccine versus placebo. The origin of this receptor is a person aged 18-65 years who received the Ad26.COV2.S COVID-19 vaccine or a placebo. J is TRBJ1-3 and V is TRBV7-8, with D possibly being TRBD1 (5 bases). The CDR3 DNA follows: TGTGCCAGCAGCGGGGAGGGGTATGGAAACACCATATATTTT. Translating it yields CASSGEGYGNTIYF. The whole variable domain, filled in from reference TRBV7-8 and TRBJ1-3, reads GAGVSQSPRYKVAKRGQDVALRCDPISGHVSLFWYQQALGQGPEFLTYFQNEAQLDKSGLPSDRFFAERPEGSVSTLKIQRTQQEDSAVYLCASSGEGYGNTIYFGEGSWLTVV.